This T cell receptor (beta chain) was sequenced during a study of early T cells in non-severe SARS-CoV-2 infection (dated by TCRdb to about 2021). For context, the study as a whole: Because TCR sequencing was done on bulk RNA from unsorted whole blood, the alpha and beta chains could not be paired. The full study reports these points: VDJdb matching was skewed toward anti-spike CD8 responses and likely underestimated virus-specific expansions by missing private and CD4 specificities.

The library was obtained by 5' RACE. The sequencer listed for this sample is NextSeq 500. Unique molecular identifiers were attached to individual cDNA molecules in the TCR library protocol so that sequencing error and PCR bias could be corrected. Both TCR alpha and beta chains were sequenced, and tight co-correlation was observed between alpha and beta sequence abundances in each sample. The study's own analysis went as follows. Decombinator V4 was used to perform V gene, J gene and CDR3 annotation of TCR sequences. Expanded TCRs were defined as changing significantly between any two time points under a Poisson model with p below 0.0001. Abundances of TCRs were expressed as counts per million after normalisation to the total number of TCRs sequenced in each sample. MAIT TCRs were defined by TRAV1-2 paired with TRAJ12, TRAJ20 or TRAJ33, and iNKT TCRs by TRAV10 paired with TRAJ18. VDJdb, accessed 1 November 2021, was searched for CMV, EBV and SARS-CoV-2 annotated TCRs, excluding TCRs annotated for multiple antigens. TCRdb passed the public sequencing reads through fastp at Q25 and MiXCR, retaining productive beta sequences. Every entry covers one CDR3 protein and lists the most common genes and DNA from its rows. TCRdb, not the authors, supplied the V and J calls. This sample has about 87,000 distinct CDR3 sequences in its table, and around 15% of those were observed once. Roughly 6% of the sample goes to the ten largest clones.

In regard to this clonotype: It has no known antigen specificity. One base away there is no much larger clone; base qualities are not given.

This was a case-control study nested in a cohort of healthcare workers in London, UK, who had nasopharyngeal swab PCR tests and blood samples taken every week. Healthcare workers were enrolled in the week of the UK lockdown, from 23 to 31 March 2020, and were followed every week for up to roughly 16 weeks. A distance of 9 bases separates the germline ends of V and J, which lose 5 bases and 7 bases respectively. The CDR3 numbers 11 residues from cysteine through phenylalanine. Solely the CDR3 DNA is kept, with 33 bases framed from the first base. Looking up the germline V gene (reference sequence) yields CDR1 DFQATT and CDR2 SNEGSKA.

The sequencing sample was made of whole blood. This sequence uses TRBV20-1 and TRBJ2-1; the D gene remains uncertain. The sequence was collected from an adult who was a healthcare worker with PCR-confirmed SARS-CoV-2 infection or an uninfected control (not recorded which). The CDR3 protein is CSAEDQNEQFF. The DNA reads as follows: TGCAGTGCTGAAGACCAAAATGAGCAGTTCTTC.